This T cell receptor (beta chain) was obtained from a study of response to subunit inactivated influenza vaccine. Study results and limitations: Each seasonal influenza vaccination recruits few new T cells, the authors suggested.

After removal of 3 bases from V and 6 bases from J, the junction contained 9 bases not matched to a gene. Germline loops: CDR1 SGHRS, CDR2 YFSETQ. This CDR3 is built from 15 residues. With respect to this clonotype: The antigen is undetermined.

TCRdb used MiXCR to reprocess the RT-PCR reads, holding one entry per CDR3 protein. The sample yields roughly 570,000 distinct CDR3 sequences, 10% to 15% seen once. The receptor was derived from a man in his forties or fifties who received an inactivated influenza vaccine. The V gene is TRBV5-1, the J gene TRBJ2-7, with TRBD1 matching over 10 bases. This specimen was PBMCs from blood, taken roughly 45 days after vaccination. The CDR3 sequence is CASSWRWDRGGEQYF. CDR3 coding DNA: TGCGCCAGCAGCTGGCGGTGGGACAGGGGTGGCGAGCAGTACTTC.